One and the same sample provided the 27 T cell receptor beta chains below, sequenced in a study of T cells in Graves' hyperthyroidism and ophthalmopathy. From RNA transcripts, TCR beta CDR3 regions were amplified. TCR CDR3 underwent first-round RT-PCR with the HTBI primer set. Each CDR3 protein gets one entry after TCRdb re-called the multiplex PCR reads with MiXCR. The sample has roughly 180,000 distinct CDR3 sequences, less than 10% seen once. Material: blood. The receptor set was obtained from a young woman with Graves' hyperthyroidism that later progressed to Graves' ophthalmopathy.

This clonotype appeared many times. V and J are TRBV20-1 and TRBJ1-4; D uncertain. The germline V gene has CDR1 DFQATT and CDR2 SNEGSKA (reference sequence). This CDR3 region has 13 residues. V lost 3 bases, J lost 10 bases, and 15 bases lay in between. This CDR3 is CSASVEAIGKLFF. DNA for the CDR3: TGCAGTGCTAGTGTAGAGGCGATTGGAAAACTGTTTTTT.

This clonotype was recorded many times. V is TRBV11-2 and J is TRBJ2-2, with D perhaps TRBD2 (7 bases). Germline V gene sequence: CDR1 SGHAT, CDR2 FQNNGV. V was pared by 0 bases and J by 6 bases, with 17 bases between. The CDR3 has 17 residues. In DNA form, the CDR3 reads TGTGCCAGCAGCTTAGATGCGCGGGGGCGGTATGCCGGGGAGCTGTTTTTT. Its protein product is CASSLDARGRYAGELFF.

This clonotype was seen repeatedly, ten times or more. The chain recombines TRBV20-1 with TRBJ1-1, with 8 bases lining up with TRBD1. V shed 0 bases, J shed 5 bases, and the junction held 8 bases outside the gene matches. The CDR3 is 15 residues long. CDR1 and CDR2 from the germline V gene are DFQATT and SNEGSKA (reference sequence). In DNA, the CDR3 is TGCAGTGCTAGAGATCCGGCCAGGGGGCAGACTGAAGCTTTCTTT. As protein: CSARDPARGQTEAFF.

Only a few counts were recorded for this clonotype. The rearrangement joins TRBV5-6 to TRBJ2-5; weak D call: TRBD1 (5 bases). This CDR3 region has 14 residues. Germline CDR1 is SGHDT and CDR2 is YYEEEE. Trimming removed 2 bases at V and 3 bases at J, with 11 bases between. The CDR3 DNA sequence: TGTGCCAGCAGCTTAGGACACCTCGAAGAGACCCAGTACTTC. Translation gives CASSLGHLEETQYF.

This clonotype showed up many times. The gene calls are TRBV2 and TRBJ1-5; no clear D gene. The germline CDR1 and CDR2 sequences are SNHLY and FYNNEI. Trimming removed 3 bases from V and 4 bases from J, with 10 bases in between. CDR3 length equals 14 residues. The CDR3 loop is CASSDRRVNQPQHF. The CDR3 DNA is TGTGCCAGCAGTGATAGGCGGGTGAATCAGCCCCAGCATTTT.

Ten or more counts support this clonotype. The chain combines TRBV2 with TRBJ2-1; 7 nucleotides match TRBD2. CDR3 size: 17 residues. Per the germline V gene, CDR1 is SNHLY and CDR2 is FYNNEI. Unmatched junction bases numbered 9, after V lost 3 bases and J lost 1 base. The CDR3 here is CASSEGRGGRSYNEQFF. The CDR3 DNA follows: TGTGCCAGCAGTGAGGGCAGAGGCGGGAGATCCTACAATGAGCAGTTCTTC.

Many counts were recorded for this clonotype. This rearrangement joins TRBV19 to TRBJ2-3; no definite D call. The CDR3 extends over 13 amino acids. Germline-derived CDR1 and CDR2 are LNHDA and SQIVND (reference sequence). The V and J ends lost 6 bases and 0 bases respectively, with 7 bases between them. The DNA of the CDR3 is TGTGCCAGTAGAAGATCTAGCACAGATACGCAGTATTTT. This encodes CASRRSSTDTQYF. The complete variable domain, with remaining parts taken from reference TRBV19 and TRBJ2-3, reads DGGITQSPKYLFRKEGQNVTLSCEQNLNHDAMYWYRQDPGQGLRLIYYSQIVNDFQKGDIAEGYSVSREKKESFPLTVTSAQKNPTAFYLCASRRSSTDTQYFGPGTRLTVL.

The V gene is TRBV6-5, the J gene TRBJ1-5, with D unclear. From germline, CDR1 is MNHEY and CDR2 SVGAGI. V lost 0 bases and J 4 bases, leaving 10 bases between the germline ends. The CDR3 loop spans 15 amino acids. CDR3 nucleotide sequence: TGTGCCAGCAGTTACTCGAACCCGGGTAATCAGCCCCAGCATTTT. As protein: CASSYSNPGNQPQHF.

This clonotype was counted ten times or more. The chain couples TRBV10-2 to TRBJ1-6; no definite D call. The CDR3 has 14 residues. Looked up from germline, CDR1 is WSHSY and CDR2 is SAAADI. The V end was cut by 6 bases, the J end by 6 bases, with 12 bases between. The CDR3 region is CASRPGQINSPLHF. For the CDR3, the DNA is TGCGCCAGCAGGCCGGGCCAAATTAATTCACCCCTCCACTTT.

V is TRBV27 and J is TRBJ1-5; 9 positions match TRBD1. The length of the CDR3 is 15 residues. Unmatched junction bases numbered 5, after V lost 6 bases and J lost 2 bases. Germline assignment: CDR1 MNHEY and CDR2 SMNVEV (reference sequence). The CDR3 is CASRYRGLGNQPQHF. Written as DNA, the CDR3 is TGTGCCAGCAGGTACAGGGGGCTTGGCAATCAGCCCCAGCATTTT.

For this clonotype: A much larger clone lies a single base off, so this may be a read error. The rearrangement joins TRBV15 to TRBJ1-1; possibly TRBD1 for D (5 bases). Germline V CDR1 and CDR2: LNHNV, YYDKDF (reference sequence). The CDR3 sequence is 16 residues long. Trimming shortened V by 0 bases and J by 3 bases, and 14 bases separated the two germline ends. CDR3 amino acids: CATSRDRSAGDTEAFF. The CDR3, as DNA: TGTGCCACCAGCAGAGATCGGTCGGCGGGGGACACTGAAGCTTTCTTT.

This clonotype was recorded a few times. The chain links TRBV4-1 to TRBJ1-5; D is uncertain. Germline CDR1 is MGHRA and CDR2 is YSYEKL. Trimming took off 0 bases at V and 3 bases at J, with 12 bases between the two ends. The CDR3 is 16 residues long. The CDR3 sequence is CASSQDWLLVNQPQHF. CDR3 sequence (DNA): TGCGCCAGCAGCCAAGATTGGCTCCTCGTCAATCAGCCCCAGCATTTT.

The CDR3 coding sequence is TGTGCCAGCAGTGACTCGATTGAGGGAAATGAGCAGTTCTTC. Encoded protein: CASSDSIEGNEQFF. The chain has TRBV6-1 and TRBJ2-1; D perhaps matches TRBD2 (5 bases). The germline gives CDR1 MNHNS, CDR2 SASEGT. CDR3 length equals 14 residues. The germline V and J ends were trimmed by 3 bases and 7 bases, with 13 bases remaining between them.

This clonotype occurred many times. The chain has TRBV5-1 and TRBJ2-2; perhaps D is TRBD1 or TRBD2 (5 bases each). With 4 bases removed from V and 1 base from J, the gap between germline ends came to 17 bases. The length of the CDR3 is 17 residues. Germline lookup yields CDR1 SGHRS and CDR2 YFSETQ. The CDR3 DNA is TGCGCCAGCAGCGAGGGGATAGGGAGCGTGAACACCGGGGAGCTGTTTTTT. Its protein product is CASSEGIGSVNTGELFF. The complete variable domain, with remaining parts taken from reference TRBV5-1 and TRBJ2-2, reads KAGVTQTPRYLIKTRGQQVTLSCSPISGHRSVSWYQQTPGQGLQFLFEYFSETQRNKGNFPGRFSGRQFSNSRSEMNVSTLELGDSALYLCASSEGIGSVNTGELFFGEGSRLTVL.

This clonotype turned up a few times. The rearrangement links TRBV6-1 to TRBJ2-7; 9 bases are shared with TRBD1. CDR3 length equals 16 residues. Trimming took 5 bases from V and 2 from J; bases not matched to a gene: 10. The germline V gene has CDR1 MNHNS and CDR2 SASEGT. The CDR3 loop reads CASSFLLRDRAYEQYF. CDR3 bases: TGTGCCAGCAGTTTCCTCCTACGGGACAGGGCCTACGAGCAGTACTTC.

This clonotype was counted a few times. A much bigger clone sits one base away, suggesting this may be a read error. The chain joins TRBV12-3 or TRBV12-4 to TRBJ2-7, with 15 bases aligning to TRBD2. J was trimmed by 4 bases and V by 5 bases; bases with no gene match: 6. This CDR3 comprises 16 residues. The CDR3 nucleotides are TGTGCCAGCAGTGGTGGACTAGCGGGGGGGTTTTACGAGCAGTACTTC. Translation gives CASSGGLAGGFYEQYF.

This clonotype was recorded at least ten times. The chain couples TRBV12-3 or TRBV12-4 to TRBJ1-1; D not resolved. The CDR3 covers 15 residues. The ends were cut back, 4 bases at V and 0 bases at J, with 12 bases in the middle. The CDR3: CASSSQLSMNTEAFF. DNA for the CDR3: TGTGCCAGCAGTTCCCAATTAAGCATGAACACTGAAGCTTTCTTT.

This clonotype occurred a few times. Its ends do not fully match the called genes, so a read error is possible. V and J are TRBV6-5 and TRBJ2-2; 13 positions match TRBD2. The germline CDR1 and CDR2 sequences are MNHEY and SVGAGI. CDR3 length: 20 amino acids. CDR3 sequence: CASSYSITSGRAANTRELFF. CDR3 bases: TGTGCCAGCAGTTACTCGATAACTAGCGGGAGGGCCGCGAACACCAGGGAGCTGTTTTTT.

This clonotype was seen at least ten times. The chain couples TRBV30 to TRBJ2-7; D uncertain. Trimming removed 4 bases from V and 3 bases from J, with 13 bases in between. The germline V gene encodes CDR1 GTSNPN and CDR2 SVGIG (reference sequence). The CDR3 loop spans 13 amino acids. In DNA, the CDR3 is TGTGCCTGGATTGACCCGGGTAACTACGAGCAGTACTTC. Translating gives CAWIDPGNYEQYF.

The gene calls are TRBV6-4 and TRBJ2-1, with TRBD1 as a possible D gene (6 bases). CDR3 size: 14 residues. Deletions cut 4 bases from V and 9 bases from J, with 16 bases between. Germline loops: CDR1 MRHNA, CDR2 SNTAGT. The CDR3 DNA sequence: TGTGCCAGCAGTGTAGGGGGAGATAAGGTTGAGCAGTTCTTC. This translates into CASSVGGDKVEQFF.

In this sample, this clonotype turned up many times. The chain combines TRBV5-1 with TRBJ1-3; 8 positions match TRBD1. Germline-derived CDR1 and CDR2 are SGHRS and YFSETQ. With 7 bases clipped from V and 0 bases from J, the junction kept 6 bases outside the gene matches. The CDR3 is 15 amino acids. The CDR3 protein is CASASGTGSGNTIYF. The CDR3 DNA sequence: TGCGCCAGCGCTTCAGGGACAGGCTCTGGAAACACCATATATTTT.

This clonotype was detected ten times or more. Its ends do not fully match the called genes, so a read error is possible. The chain combines TRBV10-3 with TRBJ2-7, with D perhaps matching TRBD1 (5 bases). Germline V gene sequence: CDR1 ENHRY, CDR2 SYGVKD. The CDR3 consists of 11 residues. The CDR3 sequence is CALRVGYEQYF. The CDR3 bases are TGTGCCCTCAGGGTCGGGTACGAGCAGTACTTC.

J is TRBJ2-3 and V is TRBV20-1; 10 bases are shared with TRBD2. CDR1 is DFQATT and CDR2 is SNEGSKA in the germline V gene (reference sequence). The CDR3 has 14 residues. The J segment lost 1 base and the V segment lost 5 bases, leaving 3 bases of the junction unmatched. CDR3 sequence: CSAPGTSGTDTQYF. CDR3 coding DNA: TGCAGTGCTCCTGGGACTAGCGGCACAGATACGCAGTATTTT.

At least ten counts were recorded for this clonotype. This rearrangement joins TRBV7-9 to TRBJ1-1; tentatively, D is TRBD1 (5 bases). V was pared by 2 bases and J by 5 bases, with 15 bases between. Germline V gene sequence: CDR1 SEHNR, CDR2 FQNEAQ (reference sequence). The CDR3 runs 15 residues. The DNA for the CDR3 is TGTGCCAGCAGCTTAATCAAAGGGGAAGCTACTGAAGCTTTCTTT. This translates into CASSLIKGEATEAFF. The variable domain in full, completed from reference TRBV7-9 and TRBJ1-1, reads DTGVSQNPRHKITKRGQNVTFRCDPISEHNRLYWYRQTLGQGPEFLTYFQNEAQLEKSRLLSDRFSAERPKGSFSTLEIQRTEQGDSAMYLCASSLIKGEATEAFFGQGTRLTVV.

The table lists this clonotype with many counts. This chain connects TRBV28 to TRBJ1-6, with 8 bases lining up with TRBD1. The CDR3 runs 15 residues. Germline assignment: CDR1 MDHEN and CDR2 SYDVKM. V lost 2 bases to trimming and J lost 5 bases; unmatched junction nucleotides: 2. CDR3 in DNA: TGTGCCAGCAGTTTACCGACAGGGGATAATTCACCCCTCCACTTT. This encodes CASSLPTGDNSPLHF.

This clonotype was found many times. This chain joins TRBV6-1 and TRBJ1-1; 9 bases match TRBD1. The J segment lost 2 bases and the V segment lost 6 bases, leaving 7 bases of the junction unmatched. In germline, CDR1 is MNHNS, CDR2 SASEGT. The CDR3 totals 15 residues. The CDR3 is CASSQQGAGNTEAFF. The CDR3, as DNA: TGTGCCAGCAGCCAACAGGGGGCCGGTAACACTGAAGCTTTCTTT.

In this sample, this clonotype turned up many times. The chain couples TRBV20-1 to TRBJ2-1, with D uncertain. CDR3 length: 14 residues. The V gene lost 0 bases and the J gene lost 5 bases, with 11 bases spanning the gap. Germline V CDR1 and CDR2: DFQATT, SNEGSKA (reference sequence). The CDR3 spells CSARDVGIHNEQFF. The CDR3 nucleotides read TGCAGTGCTAGAGATGTGGGGATCCACAATGAGCAGTTCTTC.